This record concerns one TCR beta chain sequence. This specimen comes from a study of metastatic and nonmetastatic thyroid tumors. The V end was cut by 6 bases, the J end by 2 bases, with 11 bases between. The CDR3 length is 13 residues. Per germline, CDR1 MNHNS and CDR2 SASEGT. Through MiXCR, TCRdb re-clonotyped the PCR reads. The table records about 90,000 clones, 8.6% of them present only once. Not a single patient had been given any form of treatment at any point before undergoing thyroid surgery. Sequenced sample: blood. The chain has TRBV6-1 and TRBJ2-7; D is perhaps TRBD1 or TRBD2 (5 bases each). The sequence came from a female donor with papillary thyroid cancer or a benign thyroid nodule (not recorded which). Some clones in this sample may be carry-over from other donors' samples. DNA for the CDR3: TGTGCCAGCAGGTCCGGGACCACCTACGAGCAGTACTTC. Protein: CASRSGTTYEQYF.